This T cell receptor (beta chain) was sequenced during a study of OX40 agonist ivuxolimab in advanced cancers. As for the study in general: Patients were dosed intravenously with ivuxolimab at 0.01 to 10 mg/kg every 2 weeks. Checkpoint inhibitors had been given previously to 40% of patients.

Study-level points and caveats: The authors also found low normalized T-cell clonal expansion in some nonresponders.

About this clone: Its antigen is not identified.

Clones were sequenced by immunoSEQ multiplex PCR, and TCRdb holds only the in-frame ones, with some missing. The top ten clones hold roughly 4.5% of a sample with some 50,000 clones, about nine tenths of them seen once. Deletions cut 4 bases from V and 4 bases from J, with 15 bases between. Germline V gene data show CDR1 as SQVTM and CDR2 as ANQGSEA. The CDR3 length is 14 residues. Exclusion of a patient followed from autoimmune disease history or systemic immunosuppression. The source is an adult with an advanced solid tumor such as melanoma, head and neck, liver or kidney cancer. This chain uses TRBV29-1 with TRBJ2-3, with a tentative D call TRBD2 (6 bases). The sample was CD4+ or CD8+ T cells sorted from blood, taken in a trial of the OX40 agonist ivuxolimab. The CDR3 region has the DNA TGCAGCGTTGGGGACCCCCCGGGGGCAGATACGCAGTATTTT. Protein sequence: CSVGDPPGADTQYF.